Described below is a single T cell receptor beta chain sequence and its context. The antigen is unknown. This record belongs to a study of T cells expressing NK-cell markers. Overall study results and limits: HCMV specificity of the expanded NKG2C+ T cell clones was not established. In a few donors, dominant clonotypes made up about 28.3-65% of CD3+CD56-NKG2C+ cells.

TCRdb reprocessed the 5' RACE reads, with one entry per CDR3 protein and no DNA. This sample's clone table lists fewer than 550,000 distinct CDR3 sequences. The CDR3 sequence is 14 residues long. Germline CDR1 is MGHRA and CDR2 is YSYEKL. The receptor's source is a woman aged 45 to 65 in good health. The rearrangement links TRBV4-1 to TRBJ2-2; with no DNA, the TCRdb D assignment of TRBD2 cannot be verified. The sequencing sample was made of blood T cells: a sorted CD56 or NKG2C T cell subset, CD4+ or CD8+ T cells, or bulk PBMC T cells (not recorded which). This CDR3 is CASSQVLAAGELFF.